The source of this T cell receptor (beta chain) is a study of OX40 agonist ivuxolimab in advanced cancers. Study overall: The study reported partial responses in three patients: one hepatocellular carcinoma, two cutaneous melanoma.

The CDR3 is made up of 16 amino acids. Trimming cost V 5 bases and J 7 bases, with 20 bases left between them. Germline assignment: CDR1 LNHDA and CDR2 SQIVND (reference sequence). Points on this clone: Its matching antigen is unknown.

Points from the study as a whole: In general, CD8+ T cells held more expanded clones than CD4+ did, on average.

The method was immunoSEQ multiplex PCR; TCRdb's version includes in-frame clones alone and lacks a portion of them. Among 60,000 to 80,000 clones listed, about 80% were seen once. The gene calls are TRBV19 and TRBJ1-4, with a weak D call TRBD1 (5 bases). This receptor was taken from an adult with an advanced solid tumor such as melanoma, head and neck, liver or kidney cancer. Sequenced here: CD4+ or CD8+ T cells sorted from blood, sampled in a trial of the OX40 agonist ivuxolimab. CDR3 DNA sequence: TGTGCCAGTAGTCCTCGGCGGGGCGGAAACCCTGAAAAACTGTTTTTT. Translated: CASSPRRGGNPEKLFF.